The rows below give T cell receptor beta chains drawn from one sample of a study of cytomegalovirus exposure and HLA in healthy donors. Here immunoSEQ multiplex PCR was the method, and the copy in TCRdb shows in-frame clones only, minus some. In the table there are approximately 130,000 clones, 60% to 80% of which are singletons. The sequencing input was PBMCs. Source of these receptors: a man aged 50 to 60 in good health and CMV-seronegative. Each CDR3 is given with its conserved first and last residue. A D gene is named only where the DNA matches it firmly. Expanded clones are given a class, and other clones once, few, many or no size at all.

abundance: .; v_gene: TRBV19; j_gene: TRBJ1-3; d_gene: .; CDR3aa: CASRPGYSGNTIYF; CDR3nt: TGTGCCAGTAGGCCAGGGTACTCTGGAAACACCATATATTTT
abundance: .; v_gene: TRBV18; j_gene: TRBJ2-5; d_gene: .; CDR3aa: CASSPSAGDGETQYF; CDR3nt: TGTGCCAGCTCACCTTCCGCCGGGGATGGGGAGACCCAGTACTTC
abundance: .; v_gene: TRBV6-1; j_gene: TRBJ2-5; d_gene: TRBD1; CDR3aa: CASRSGTGQETQYF; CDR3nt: TGTGCCAGCAGGTCCGGGACAGGGCAAGAGACCCAGTACTTC
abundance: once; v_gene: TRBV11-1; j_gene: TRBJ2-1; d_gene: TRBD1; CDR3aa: CASRKGVGQGGNEQFF; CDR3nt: TGTGCCAGCAGGAAAGGGGTAGGACAGGGAGGCAATGAGCAGTTCTTC
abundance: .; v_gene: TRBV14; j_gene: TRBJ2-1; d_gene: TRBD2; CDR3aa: CASSHRGLAGGRQFF; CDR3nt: TGTGCCAGCAGCCACCGGGGACTAGCGGGAGGAAGACAGTTCTTC
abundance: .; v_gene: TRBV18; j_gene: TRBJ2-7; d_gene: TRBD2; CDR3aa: CASSHTGTSSISSYEQYF; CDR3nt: TGTGCCAGCTCACATACGGGGACTAGCAGCATTAGCTCCTACGAGCAGTACTTC
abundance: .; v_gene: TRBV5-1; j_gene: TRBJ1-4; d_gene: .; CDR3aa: CASSLSAGRNEKLFF; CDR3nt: TGCGCCAGCAGCTTGTCGGCAGGGAGGAATGAAAAACTGTTTTTT
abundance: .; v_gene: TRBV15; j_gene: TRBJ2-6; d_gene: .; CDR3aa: CATSRLFGSGANVLTF; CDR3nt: TGTGCCACCAGCAGGTTGTTCGGCTCTGGGGCCAACGTCCTGACTTTC
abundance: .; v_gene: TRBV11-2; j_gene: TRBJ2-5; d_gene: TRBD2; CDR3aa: CASSLDSSSGTETQYF; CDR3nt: TGTGCCAGCAGCTTAGATTCGTCTAGCGGGACAGAGACCCAGTACTTC
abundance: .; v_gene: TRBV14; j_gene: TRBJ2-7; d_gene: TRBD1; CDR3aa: CASSQRFPDRGYEQYF; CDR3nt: TGTGCCAGCAGCCAAAGATTTCCGGACAGGGGCTACGAGCAGTACTTC
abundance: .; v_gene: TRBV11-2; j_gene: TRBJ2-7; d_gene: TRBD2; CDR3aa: CASRGTGRLAGGAYEQYF; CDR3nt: TGTGCCAGCAGAGGGACAGGGCGACTAGCGGGAGGGGCGTACGAGCAGTACTTC
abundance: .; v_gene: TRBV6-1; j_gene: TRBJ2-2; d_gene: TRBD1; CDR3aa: CASRGQGGTGELFF; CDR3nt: TGTGCCAGCAGGGGACAGGGTGGCACCGGGGAGCTGTTTTTT
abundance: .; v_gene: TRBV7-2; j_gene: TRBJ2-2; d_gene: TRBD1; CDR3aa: CASSRQTGGGGGELFF; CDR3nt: TGTGCCAGCAGCCGCCAGACAGGGGGCGGTGGCGGGGAGCTGTTTTTT
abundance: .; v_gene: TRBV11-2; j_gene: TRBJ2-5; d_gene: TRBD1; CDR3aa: CASSEFRQGWQETQYF; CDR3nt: TGTGCCAGCAGCGAATTTAGACAGGGGTGGCAAGAGACCCAGTACTTC
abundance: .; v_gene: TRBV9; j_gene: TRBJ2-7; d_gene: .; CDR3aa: CASSVVASASSYEQYF; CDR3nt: TGTGCCAGCAGCGTAGTCGCTAGCGCTAGCTCCTACGAGCAGTACTTC
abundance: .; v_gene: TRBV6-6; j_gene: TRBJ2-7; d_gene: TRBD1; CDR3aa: CASSLLSGTGGWEQYF; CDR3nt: TGTGCCAGCAGTTTGCTTTCCGGGACAGGGGGCTGGGAGCAGTACTTC
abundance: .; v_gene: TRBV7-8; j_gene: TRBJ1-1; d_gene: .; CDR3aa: CASSLGSGTNTEAFF; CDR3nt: TGTGCCAGCAGCTTAGGATCCGGGACAAACACTGAAGCTTTCTTT
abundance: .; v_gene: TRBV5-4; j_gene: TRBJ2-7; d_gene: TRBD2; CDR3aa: CASSLWEGGGEQYF; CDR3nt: TGTGCCAGCAGCTTGTGGGAGGGAGGTGGGGAGCAGTACTTC
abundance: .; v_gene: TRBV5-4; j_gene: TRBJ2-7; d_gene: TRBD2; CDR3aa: CASSLVLAGSEQYF; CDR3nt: TGTGCCAGCAGCTTGGTACTAGCGGGATCCGAGCAGTACTTC
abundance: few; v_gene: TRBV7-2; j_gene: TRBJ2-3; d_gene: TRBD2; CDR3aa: CASSTQAGGLTDTQYF; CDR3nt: TGTGCCAGCAGCACCCAAGCGGGAGGTTTGACAGATACGCAGTATTTT